Below are 3 T cell receptor beta chains sequenced from a single sample in a study of T cell changes during pregnancy in multiple sclerosis. TCRdb's copy holds only in-frame clones and misses some; the assay was immunoSEQ multiplex PCR. The data show tens of thousands of clones, with about 91% seen just once and under 0.9% held by the top ten. The material sequenced was CD4+ T cells from peripheral blood mononuclear cells, taken in the third trimester of pregnancy. The receptors stem from a female donor with multiple sclerosis, enrolled in a pregnancy study.

V usage is TRBV30 and J usage is TRBJ1-5, with no clear D. V gave up 0 bases and J gave up 4 bases, with 7 bases separating them. The V gene's germline CDR1 is GTSNPN and CDR2 SVGIG (reference sequence). This CDR3 is built from 13 residues. The CDR3 is CAWSVQMNQPQHF. The CDR3 nucleotides read TGTGCCTGGAGTGTACAGATGAATCAGCCCCAGCATTTT.

V is TRBV11-2 and J is TRBJ2-7; maybe TRBD1 (6 bases). The V and J ends lost 5 bases and 2 bases respectively, with 16 bases between them. Germline V gives CDR1 SGHAT, CDR2 FQNNGV. The CDR3 loop spans 15 amino acids. The CDR3 here is CASSLWTAGAYEQYF. Here the CDR3 DNA reads TGTGCCAGCAGCCTCTGGACAGCCGGCGCCTACGAGCAGTACTTC.

With respect to this clone: The junction shows a germline mismatch at one end, possibly a read error. The chain is built from TRBV30 and TRBJ1-1; D is possibly TRBD1 (5 bases). The germline CDR1 and CDR2 sequences are GTSNPN and SVGIG (reference sequence). The CDR3 loop spans 10 amino acids. CDR3 nucleotide sequence: TGTGCCTGGAGTGATGGGACTGCCATCTTT. This sequence encodes CAWSDGTAIF.